The 14 T cell receptor beta chains below were found in one sample sequenced in a study of T cells in tumors after PD-1 blockade. Clones were read by immunoSEQ multiplex PCR, and TCRdb kept only the in-frame ones, dropping some. The data show 14,000 to 15,000 clones, approximately 80% seen once. The sequencing here drew on PBMCs, taken after anti-PD-1 treatment. These receptors all come from a human donor with basal cell carcinoma.

This clone has only one observation. This chain uses TRBV5-6 with TRBJ1-1, with D unresolved. Germline loops: CDR1 SGHDT, CDR2 YYEEEE. CDR3 length: 14 residues. V lost 0 bases, J lost 3 bases, and 9 bases lay in between. CDR3 residues: CASSLDSEDTEAFF. CDR3 coding DNA: TGTGCCAGCAGCTTGGATTCGGAAGACACTGAAGCTTTCTTT. The full variable domain, completed using reference TRBV5-6 and TRBJ1-1, is DAGVTQSPTHLIKTRGQQVTLRCSPKSGHDTVSWYQQALGQGPQFIFQYYEEEERQRGNFPDRFSGHQFPNYSSELNVNALLLGDSALYLCASSLDSEDTEAFFGQGTRLTVV.

This clone was counted once. The chain combines TRBV6-4 with TRBJ2-1; possibly TRBD1 for D (6 bases). Trimming shortened V by 4 bases and J by 9 bases, and 13 bases separated the two germline ends. Germline V gives CDR1 MRHNA, CDR2 SNTAGT. The CDR3 length is 13 residues. The CDR3 DNA reads TGTGCCAGCAGTGTGGTCAGGGGCAGTGAGCAGTTCTTC. This gives the protein CASSVVRGSEQFF.

The J gene is TRBJ2-2, the V gene TRBV28; 11 bases agree with TRBD1. The CDR3 runs 15 residues. Germline CDR1 reads MDHEN; CDR2 reads SYDVKM. Losses at the gene ends were 7 bases for V and 7 bases for J; bases not matched to a gene: 8. The CDR3, as DNA: TGTGCCAGCAAAGGGACAGGGGGATCTGGCGGGGAGCTGTTTTTT. Protein: CASKGTGGSGGELFF.

As for this clone: One end of the junction fails to match germline, which may point to a read error. Within the sample, other DNA sequences also encode this same CDR3. The chain carries TRBV2 and TRBJ2-1, with 8 bases aligning to TRBD2. Germline values: CDR1 SNHLY, CDR2 FYNNEI. The CDR3 is 19 amino acids. CDR3 in amino acids: CPSCDGGAGVGSSYNEQFF. CDR3 DNA: TGTCCCAGCTGTGACGGGGGGGCGGGGGTGGGGAGCTCCTACAATGAGCAGTTCTTC. The full variable domain, completed using reference TRBV2 and TRBJ2-1, is EPEVTQTPSHQVTQMGQEVILRCVPISNHLYFYWYRQILGQKVEFLVSFYNNEISEKSEIFDDQFSVERPDGSNFTLKIRSTKLEDSAMYFCPSCDGGAGVGSSYNEQFFGPGTRLTVL.

This chain connects TRBV2 to TRBJ2-1; TRBD2 agrees at 9 bases. Germline lookup yields CDR1 SNHLY and CDR2 FYNNEI. V gave up 10 bases and J gave up 4 bases; unmatched junction bases: 8. The CDR3 loop spans 14 amino acids. This CDR3 is CATNLAGPYNEQFF. The CDR3 DNA reads TGTGCCACCAACCTAGCGGGACCTTACAATGAGCAGTTCTTC.

This rearrangement joins TRBV7-9 to TRBJ2-4; the D is unclear. This CDR3 region has 15 residues. V shed 1 base and J shed 5 bases, with 12 bases lying between them. Germline V gives CDR1 SEHNR, CDR2 FQNEAQ (reference sequence). The CDR3 protein is CASSLDSVLENIQYF. The DNA for the CDR3 is TGTGCCAGCAGCTTAGACTCTGTTCTGGAAAACATTCAGTACTTC.

CDR3 DNA: TGTGCCAGCAGTTCCCCAGAGGCAGGCAACACCGGGGAGCTGTTTTTT. Its translation: CASSSPEAGNTGELFF. The genes are TRBV28 and TRBJ2-2; D is unresolved. V lost 4 bases, J lost 2 bases, and 14 bases lay in between. Germline CDR1 is MDHEN and CDR2 is SYDVKM. This CDR3 contains 16 residues.

This clone is medium-sized by share. In the same sample, other DNA sequences code for this CDR3. CDR3 region: CASSDGGAREGSSYNEQFF. The DNA for the CDR3 is TGTGCCAGCAGTGATGGGGGGGCGCGGGAGGGGAGCTCCTACAATGAGCAGTTCTTC. The J gene is TRBJ2-1, the V gene TRBV2, with 9 bases lining up with TRBD2. The CDR3 totals 19 residues. With 3 bases clipped from V and 0 bases from J, the junction kept 12 bases outside the gene matches. Germline V gene sequence: CDR1 SNHLY, CDR2 FYNNEI.

The V gene is TRBV5-1, the J gene TRBJ2-1, with no clear D. The CDR3 is 15 residues long. Germline CDR1 and CDR2: SGHRS and YFSETQ. V lost 4 bases and J lost 2, with 13 bases in between. CDR3 sequence (DNA): TGCGCCAGCAGCGTGGCCGAGCTAGCCTACAATGAGCAGTTCTTC. This sequence encodes CASSVAELAYNEQFF.

V and J are TRBV7-2 and TRBJ2-3; 15 bases map to TRBD2. The CDR3 has 16 amino acids. J lost 11 bases, V lost 5 bases, and 11 bases had no gene match. Germline V gene data show CDR1 as SGHTA and CDR2 as FQGNSA. CDR3 region: CASSQLGLAGGLRQYF. DNA of the CDR3: TGTGCCAGCAGCCAACTGGGACTAGCGGGAGGATTGCGGCAGTATTTT.

The rearrangement joins TRBV5-5 to TRBJ1-4; D remains ambiguous. The V end was cut by 2 bases, the J end by 0 bases, with 14 bases between. Germline V gene lookup returns CDR1 SGHKS and CDR2 YYEKEE (reference sequence). This CDR3 comprises 17 residues. The CDR3 DNA reads as TGTGCCAGCAGCTTTCTCGGTTTCTCTGCAACTAATGAAAAACTGTTTTTT. It yields the protein CASSFLGFSATNEKLFF.

This clone was observed a handful of times. The chain is built from TRBV29-1 and TRBJ1-3; D is ambiguous. The V end lost 6 bases, the J end lost 0 bases, and 15 bases lay between the germline ends. The germline gives CDR1 SQVTM, CDR2 ANQGSEA. This CDR3 contains 15 residues. The CDR3 spells CSVTYTALSGNTIYF. In DNA, the CDR3 is TGCAGCGTCACATACACGGCGCTCTCTGGAAACACCATATATTTT.

The V gene is TRBV6-5, the J gene TRBJ2-7; TRBD1 aligns across 12 bases. The CDR3 totals 15 residues. Per the germline V gene, CDR1 is MNHEY and CDR2 is SVGAGI. With 6 bases clipped from V and 1 base from J, the junction kept 4 bases outside the gene matches. CDR3 coding DNA: TGTGCCAGCAGACGGGACAGGGGGCCTTCCTACGAGCAGTACTTC. This codes for CASRRDRGPSYEQYF.

The rearrangement uses TRBV19 and TRBJ1-2; TRBD1 aligns across 8 bases. CDR3 length: 12 residues. Germline CDR1 reads LNHDA; CDR2 reads SQIVND (reference sequence). The junction had 4 bases not matched to a gene; V was cut back by 8 bases and J by 5 bases. The CDR3 is CASGTGSYGYTF. The CDR3 DNA reads as TGTGCCAGTGGGACAGGTTCTTATGGCTACACCTTC.